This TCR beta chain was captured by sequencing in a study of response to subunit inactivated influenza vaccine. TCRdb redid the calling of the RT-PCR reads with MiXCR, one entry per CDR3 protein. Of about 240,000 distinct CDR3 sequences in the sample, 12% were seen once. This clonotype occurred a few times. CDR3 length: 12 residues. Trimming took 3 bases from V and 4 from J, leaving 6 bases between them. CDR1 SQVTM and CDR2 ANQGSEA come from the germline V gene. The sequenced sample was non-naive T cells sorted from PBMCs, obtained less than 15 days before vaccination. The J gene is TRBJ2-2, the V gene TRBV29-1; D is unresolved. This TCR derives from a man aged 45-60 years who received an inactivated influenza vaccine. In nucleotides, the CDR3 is TGCAGCGTTGAGAACCTCACCGGGGAGCTGTTTTTT. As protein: CSVENLTGELFF.